This T cell receptor beta chain was obtained from a study of molecular identifiers for immune sequencing clone quantification listed by TCRdb under 2018. For context, the study as a whole: For a replicate experiment, RNA from 20,000 or 100,000 naive CD8 T cells was divided into five aliquots, and four of the five aliquots were sequenced. The study was a methods study using CD8 T cells to benchmark molecular-identifier clustering-based TCR repertoire sequencing (MIDCIRS) and TCR RNA copy counting.

What the authors observed across the whole study: Without barcode sub-clustering, chimeric consensus sequences inflated TCR diversity; chimeras reached as high as 47%. Naive libraries contained spiked-in Jurkat TCR RNA (roughly 10 copies' worth), which is not part of the donor repertoire. Modeling estimated roughly 3.2 recovered TCR RNA copies per cell, compared with around 9.7 by digital PCR, which implies around 30% capture efficiency. In CMV-specific effector cells, clones with more than 20 RNA copies contained over 98% of molecules, whereas in naive cells such clones contained under 1% of molecules. The sizes of highly expanded clones could end up underestimated when identical TCR molecules share a barcode. A single cell's worth of spiked-in Jurkat TCR RNA was reported detectable even among around 970,000 naive CD8 T cells.

A word on this clonotype: Its antigen is still unknown. Base qualities are missing; no much larger clone stands one base away.

Naive CD8 T cell libraries were made from roughly 18,000 to 920,000 sorted cells using 10%, 30% or 50% of purified RNA. On a BD FACSAria II, naive CD8 T cells were FACS-sorted as CD8+CD4-CCR7+CD45RA+ and collected into RLT Plus buffer. Detection sensitivity was tested by spiking Jurkat RNA equal to ten TCR copies' worth into samples containing roughly 17,000-1,000,000 naive CD8 T cells. Enrichment of CD8 T cells was done with RosetteSep CD8+ T Cell Enrichment Cocktail plus Ficoll-Paque, and ACK red cell lysis came afterward. Libraries were prepared through PCR. Sequencing was carried out with a NextSeq 500. Bulk TCR libraries were made following a previously described method, with the TCR primers given in Table S5. Total RNA was purified with the Qiagen AllPrep DNA/RNA kit. Before analysis, reads from multiple sequencing runs of the same library were pooled. As for the original processing: Reads were retained only if the reads had an exact TCR constant sequence, and the retained reads were trimmed to 150 nt and grouped according to their 12-nt molecular barcodes. Reads inside each barcode group were sub-clustered using a 15% Levenshtein threshold, and a quality-weighted consensus sequence was constructed for each RNA molecule. Non-functional sequences were filtered out, along with any lower-count sequence sitting one edit away from another sequence. Based on a fit of two negative binomial distributions, barcode sub-clusters having less than 20% of the maximum read count were discarded. TCRdb itself trimmed the public reads at Q25 with fastp, ran MiXCR and retained productive beta chains. Merged by CDR3 protein, the rows form single entries marked with the most common genes and DNA. The V and J calls were determined by TCRdb, not by the authors. Counted in this sample were more than 550,000 distinct CDR3 sequences; 25% of them appeared once. The ten largest clones take up 0.6% to 0.9% of the sample.

V is cut back by 0 bases and J by 3 bases, with 15 bases in the junction unmatched. CDR1 is given as ENHRY and CDR2 as SYGVKD, both from the germline V gene. There are 19 amino acids in the CDR3, from cysteine to phenylalanine inclusive. Of the read, only the CDR3 DNA is kept; its 57 bases are in frame from base 1. The sequenced sample consisted of naive CD8+ T cells from blood, with Jurkat cell RNA spiked in. The sample's cell subset or site, from its label and the paper: FACS-sorted CD8+CD4-CCR7+CD45RA+ naive T cells. The TCR comes from a human donor in good health. Some libraries in this study had Jurkat cell RNA spiked in. The rearranged segments are TRBV10-3 and TRBJ2-3; TRBD1 aligns with 7 central bases. The CDR3 corresponds to CAISESLLDRVFVTDTQYF. The DNA reads as follows: TGTGCCATCAGTGAGTCACTCTTAGACAGGGTCTTCGTTACAGATACGCAGTATTTT.